This T cell receptor beta chain is drawn from a study of shared clonotypes between healthy human individuals. Findings and caveats of the study: About 5% of naive CD4 clonotypes were shared across four donors. For sorted subsets, rarefaction showed incomplete sequencing despite large depth.

As regards this clone: What it binds is unknown.

The method was immunoSEQ multiplex PCR; TCRdb's version includes in-frame clones alone and lacks a portion of them. Of fewer than 2.5 million clones listed, roughly 93% are singletons. The donor cohort consisted entirely of Caucasian adults residing in Nashville, Tennessee. CD45RA-negative memory and CD45RA+ naive subsets were split from the CD4+ cells. This sequence originates from a man younger than 30 in good health. Some clones in this sample may be carry-over from other donors' samples. Material for sequencing was naive CD4+ T cells from PBMCs. The subset is: CD45RA+ positively selected.

CDR3 nucleotide sequence: TGCGCCAGCAGCCCCGGGACAGGGAGAAGGGAGCCCCAGCATTTT. This encodes CASSPGTGRREPQHF. The rearrangement joins TRBV4-1 to TRBJ1-5, with 9 bases that match TRBD1. V dropped 4 bases and J dropped 8; count of bases not matched to a gene: 9. From germline, CDR1 is MGHRA and CDR2 YSYEKL. The CDR3 runs to 15 residues.